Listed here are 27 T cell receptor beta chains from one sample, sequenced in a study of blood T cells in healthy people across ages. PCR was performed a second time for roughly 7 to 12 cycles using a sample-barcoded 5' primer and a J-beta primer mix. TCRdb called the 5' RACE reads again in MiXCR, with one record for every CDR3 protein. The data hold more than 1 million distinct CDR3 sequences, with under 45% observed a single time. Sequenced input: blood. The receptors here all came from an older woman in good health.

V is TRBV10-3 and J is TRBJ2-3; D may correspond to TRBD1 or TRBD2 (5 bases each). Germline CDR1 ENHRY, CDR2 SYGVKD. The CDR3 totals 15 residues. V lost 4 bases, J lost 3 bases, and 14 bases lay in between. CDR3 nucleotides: TGTGCCATCAGTGGTGGGGGAAGCACGACAGATACGCAGTATTTT. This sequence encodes CAISGGGSTTDTQYF.

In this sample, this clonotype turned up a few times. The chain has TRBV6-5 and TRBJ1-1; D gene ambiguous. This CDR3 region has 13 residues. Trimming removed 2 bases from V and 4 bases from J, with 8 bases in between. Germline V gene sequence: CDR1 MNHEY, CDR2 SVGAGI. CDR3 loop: CASSYAGPTEAFF. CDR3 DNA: TGTGCCAGCAGTTACGCAGGTCCCACTGAAGCTTTCTTT.

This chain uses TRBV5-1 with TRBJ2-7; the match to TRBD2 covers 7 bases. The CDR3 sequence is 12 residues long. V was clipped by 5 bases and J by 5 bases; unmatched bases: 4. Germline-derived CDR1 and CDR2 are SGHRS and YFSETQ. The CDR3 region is CASSWDYHEQYF. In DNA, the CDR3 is TGCGCCAGCAGTTGGGACTATCACGAGCAGTACTTC.

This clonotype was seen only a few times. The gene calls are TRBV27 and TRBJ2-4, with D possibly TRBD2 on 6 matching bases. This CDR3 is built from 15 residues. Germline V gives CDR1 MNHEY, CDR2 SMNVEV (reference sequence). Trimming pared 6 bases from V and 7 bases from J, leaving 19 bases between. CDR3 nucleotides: TGTGCCAGCAGCCCGGGGACTTATCTCAAGAACATTCAGTACTTC. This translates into CASSPGTYLKNIQYF.

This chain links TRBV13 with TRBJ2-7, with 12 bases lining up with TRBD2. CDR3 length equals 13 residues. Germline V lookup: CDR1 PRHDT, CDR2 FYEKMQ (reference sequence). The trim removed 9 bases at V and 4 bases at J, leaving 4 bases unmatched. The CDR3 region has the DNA TGTGCCAGTAAGACTAGCGGGAGTTACGAGCAGTACTTC. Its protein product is CASKTSGSYEQYF.

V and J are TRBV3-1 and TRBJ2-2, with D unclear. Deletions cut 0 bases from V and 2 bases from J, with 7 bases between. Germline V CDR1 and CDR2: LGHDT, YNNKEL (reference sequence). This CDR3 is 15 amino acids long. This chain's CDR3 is CASSQEKRNTGELFF. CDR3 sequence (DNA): TGTGCCAGCAGCCAAGAGAAGAGAAACACCGGGGAGCTGTTTTTT.

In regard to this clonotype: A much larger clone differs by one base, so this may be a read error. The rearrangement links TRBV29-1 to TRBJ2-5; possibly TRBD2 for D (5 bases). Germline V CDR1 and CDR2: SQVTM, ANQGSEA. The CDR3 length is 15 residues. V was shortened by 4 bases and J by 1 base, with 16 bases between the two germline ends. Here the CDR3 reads CSVVGPAASQETQYF. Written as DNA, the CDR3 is TGCAGCGTTGTTGGTCCAGCGGCTTCCCAAGAGACCCAGTACTTC.

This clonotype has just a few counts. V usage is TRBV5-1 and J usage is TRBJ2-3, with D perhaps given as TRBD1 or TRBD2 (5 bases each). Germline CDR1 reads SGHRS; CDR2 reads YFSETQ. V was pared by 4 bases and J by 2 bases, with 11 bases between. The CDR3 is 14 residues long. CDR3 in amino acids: CASSPREYTDTQYF. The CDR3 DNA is TGCGCCAGCAGCCCCAGGGAGTACACAGATACGCAGTATTTT.

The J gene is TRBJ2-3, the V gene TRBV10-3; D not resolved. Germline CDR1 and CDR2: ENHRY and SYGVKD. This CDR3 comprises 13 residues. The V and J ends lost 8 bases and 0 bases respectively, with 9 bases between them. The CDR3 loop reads CAIYSSSTDTQYF. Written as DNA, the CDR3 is TGTGCCATCTACAGCTCTAGCACAGATACGCAGTATTTT.

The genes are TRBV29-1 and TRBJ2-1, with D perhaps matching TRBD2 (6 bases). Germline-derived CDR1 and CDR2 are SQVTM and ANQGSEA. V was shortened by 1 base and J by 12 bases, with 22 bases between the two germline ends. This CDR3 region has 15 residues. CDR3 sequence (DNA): TGCAGCGTTGAAGGCGGGACTGACGCTTACGGGGGGCAGTTCTTC. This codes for CSVEGGTDAYGGQFF.

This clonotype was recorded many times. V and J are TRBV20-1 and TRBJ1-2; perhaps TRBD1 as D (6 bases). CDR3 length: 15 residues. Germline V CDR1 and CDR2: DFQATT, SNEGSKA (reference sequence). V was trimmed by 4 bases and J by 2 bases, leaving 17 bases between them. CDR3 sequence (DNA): TGCAGTGCTACACAGGGTGCTACTCCCAACTATGGCTACACCTTC. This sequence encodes CSATQGATPNYGYTF.

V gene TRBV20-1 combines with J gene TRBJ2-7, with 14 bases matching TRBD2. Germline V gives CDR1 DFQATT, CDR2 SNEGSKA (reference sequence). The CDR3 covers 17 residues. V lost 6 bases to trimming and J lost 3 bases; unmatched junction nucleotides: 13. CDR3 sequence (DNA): TGCAGTGCCGAATCCGGGACTAGCGGGAGTAGAGGCTACGAGCAGTACTTC. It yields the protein CSAESGTSGSRGYEQYF.

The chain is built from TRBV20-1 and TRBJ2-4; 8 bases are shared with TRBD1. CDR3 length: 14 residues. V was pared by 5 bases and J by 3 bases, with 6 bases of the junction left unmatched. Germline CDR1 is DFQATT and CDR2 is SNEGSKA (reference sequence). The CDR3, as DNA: TGCAGTGCTCCGGACAGGGAAGGCAAAAACATTCAGTACTTC. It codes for CSAPDREGKNIQYF.

CDR3 sequence (DNA): TGTGCCACCAGCAGAAGCTTGACTAGCGGGCTCAGGAGCTCCTACGAGCAGTACTTC. This codes for CATSRSLTSGLRSSYEQYF. This chain joins TRBV15 and TRBJ2-7, with TRBD2 identical over 10 bases. Germline loops: CDR1 LNHNV, CDR2 YYDKDF (reference sequence). Trimming removed 2 bases from V and 0 bases from J; junction bases left unmatched: 13. CDR3 length equals 19 residues.

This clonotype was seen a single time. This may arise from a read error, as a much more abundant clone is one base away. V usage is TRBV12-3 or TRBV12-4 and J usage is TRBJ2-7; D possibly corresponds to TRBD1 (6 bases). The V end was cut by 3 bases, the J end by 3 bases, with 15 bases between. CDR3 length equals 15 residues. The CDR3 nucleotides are TGTGCCAGCAGTTTGTTGGAACAGGGAGTCTACGAGCAGTACTTC. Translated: CASSLLEQGVYEQYF.

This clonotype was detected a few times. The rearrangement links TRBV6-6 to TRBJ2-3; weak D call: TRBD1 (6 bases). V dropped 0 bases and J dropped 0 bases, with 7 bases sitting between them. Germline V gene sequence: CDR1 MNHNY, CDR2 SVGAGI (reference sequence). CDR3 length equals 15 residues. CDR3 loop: CASSYSRGSTDTQYF. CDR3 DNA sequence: TGTGCCAGCAGTTACTCGAGGGGGAGCACAGATACGCAGTATTTT.

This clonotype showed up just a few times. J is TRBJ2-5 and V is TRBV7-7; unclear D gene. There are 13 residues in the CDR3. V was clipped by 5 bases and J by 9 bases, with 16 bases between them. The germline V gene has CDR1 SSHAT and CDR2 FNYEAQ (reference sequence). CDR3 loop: CASSVVGQAAQYF. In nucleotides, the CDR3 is TGTGCCAGCAGCGTAGTCGGCCAGGCGGCCCAGTACTTC.

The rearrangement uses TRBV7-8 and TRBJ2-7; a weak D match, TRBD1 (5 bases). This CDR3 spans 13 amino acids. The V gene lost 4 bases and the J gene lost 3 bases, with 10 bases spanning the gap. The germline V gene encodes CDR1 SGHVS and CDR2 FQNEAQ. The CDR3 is CASSSTQVYEQYF. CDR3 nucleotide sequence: TGTGCCAGCAGCTCAACACAGGTCTACGAGCAGTACTTC.

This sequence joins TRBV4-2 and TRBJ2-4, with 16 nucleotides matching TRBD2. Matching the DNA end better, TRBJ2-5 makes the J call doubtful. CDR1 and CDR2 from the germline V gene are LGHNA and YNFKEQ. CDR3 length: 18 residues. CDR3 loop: CASSQDAGTSGRGETQYF. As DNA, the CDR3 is TGTGCCAGCAGCCAAGATGCCGGGACTAGCGGGAGGGGTGAGACCCAGTACTTC.

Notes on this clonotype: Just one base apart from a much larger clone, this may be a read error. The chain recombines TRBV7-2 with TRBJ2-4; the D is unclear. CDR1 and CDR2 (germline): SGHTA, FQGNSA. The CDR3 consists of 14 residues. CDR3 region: CASSLAPAENIQYF. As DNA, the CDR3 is TGTGCCAGCAGCTTGGCCCCAGCCGAAAACATTCAGTACTTC.

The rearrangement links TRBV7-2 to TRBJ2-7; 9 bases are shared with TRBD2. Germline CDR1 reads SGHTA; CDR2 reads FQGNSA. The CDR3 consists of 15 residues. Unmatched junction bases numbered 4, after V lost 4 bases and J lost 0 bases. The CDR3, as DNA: TGTGCCAGCAGCTCGGCTAGCGGGATCTCCTACGAGCAGTACTTC. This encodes CASSSASGISYEQYF.

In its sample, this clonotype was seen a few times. The CDR3 nucleotides read TGTGCCTGGAGTCGACAGAAGAACACTGAAGCTTTCTTT. Its translation: CAWSRQKNTEAFF. The rearrangement joins TRBV30 to TRBJ1-1, with D perhaps TRBD1 (5 bases). The germline CDR1 and CDR2 sequences are GTSNPN and SVGIG (reference sequence). With 2 bases removed from V and 1 base from J, the gap between germline ends came to 8 bases. The CDR3 is made up of 13 amino acids.

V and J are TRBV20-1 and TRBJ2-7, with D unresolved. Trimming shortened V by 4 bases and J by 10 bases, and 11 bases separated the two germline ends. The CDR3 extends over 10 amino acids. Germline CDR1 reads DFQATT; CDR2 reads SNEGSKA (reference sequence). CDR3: CSANIWPQYF. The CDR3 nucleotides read TGCAGTGCTAATATCTGGCCTCAGTACTTC.

As DNA, the CDR3 is TGTGCCAGCAGTTTGGCAGGCCCAACTAATGAAAAACTGTTTTTT. Amino acids: CASSLAGPTNEKLFF. This chain links TRBV12-3 or TRBV12-4 with TRBJ1-4; D is ambiguous. V lost 3 bases to trimming and J lost 0 bases, with 8 bases between them. The CDR3 sequence is 15 residues long.

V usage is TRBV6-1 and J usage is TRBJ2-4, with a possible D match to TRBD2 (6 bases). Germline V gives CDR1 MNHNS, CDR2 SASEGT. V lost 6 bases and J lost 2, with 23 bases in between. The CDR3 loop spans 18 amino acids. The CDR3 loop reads CASSRGAGQVASKNIQYF. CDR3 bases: TGTGCCAGCAGCCGTGGGGCGGGGCAGGTGGCTTCCAAAAACATTCAGTACTTC.

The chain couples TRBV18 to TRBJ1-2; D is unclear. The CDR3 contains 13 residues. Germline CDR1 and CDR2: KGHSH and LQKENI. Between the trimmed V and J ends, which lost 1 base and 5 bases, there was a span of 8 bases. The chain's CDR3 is CASSPREEYGYTF. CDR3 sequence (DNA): TGTGCCAGCTCACCACGGGAGGAGTATGGCTACACCTTC.

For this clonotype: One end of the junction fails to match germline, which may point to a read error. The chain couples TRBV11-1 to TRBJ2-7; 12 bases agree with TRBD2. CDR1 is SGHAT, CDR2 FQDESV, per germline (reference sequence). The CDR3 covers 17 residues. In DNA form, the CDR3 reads TGTGCCAGCAGCTTGGGCTCCGGGACTAGCGGGTTCTACGAGCGGTACTTC. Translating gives CASSLGSGTSGFYERYF.